The clone carrying this TCR beta chain was picked up a small number of times. Its antigen remains unidentified. The sequenced template was cDNA made from the entire isolated RNA. The protocol was immunoSEQ multiplex PCR, while the TCRdb copy is restricted to in-frame clones and leaves out a portion. Altogether about 370,000 clones are present, roughly a tenth being singletons, with the ten largest covering about 0.6%. This specimen comes from a study of beta chain features in type 1 diabetes. The CDR3 is made up of 15 amino acids. The V and J ends lost 5 bases and 6 bases respectively, with 20 bases between them. Germline CDR1 SEHNR, CDR2 FQNEAQ (reference sequence). General study results and limits: Compared to healthy donors, patients appeared to have naive, central memory and Treg TCRB repertoires that were more alike. Shorter TCRB CDR3s, moderately but significantly so, marked every one of the four CD4+ subsets in Type 1 diabetes patients.

J is TRBJ2-7 and V is TRBV7-9, with D perhaps matching TRBD1 (5 bases). Sequences were obtained from central memory CD4+ T cells from blood. The clonotype comes from a man younger than 40 with type 1 diabetes. CDR3: CASSPLATVPAEQYF. Written as DNA, the CDR3 is TGTGCCAGCAGCCCCCTCGCGACAGTCCCGGCCGAGCAGTACTTC.